One sample yielded the 19 T cell receptor beta chains listed below, sequenced in a study of PD-1 blockade in classical Hodgkin lymphoma. The repertoire was sequenced with immunoSEQ multiplex PCR; TCRdb's copy has only in-frame clones and lacks some. This repertoire shows several thousand clones, 66% found once; its top ten account for 8.5% to 10%. After autologous stem cell transplantation all patients relapsed, and prior brentuximab vedotin exposure differed between cohorts. The sequences come from peripheral blood mononuclear cells (PBMCs), collected before the second cycle of nivolumab. These receptors originate from a human donor with classical Hodgkin lymphoma.

This clone is medium-sized by share. V gene TRBV9 combines with J gene TRBJ2-7, with TRBD2 matching over 7 bases. V gave up 4 bases and J gave up 1 base; unmatched junction bases: 5. The CDR3 spans 14 residues. Germline V gives CDR1 SGDLS, CDR2 YYNGEE. DNA of the CDR3: TGTGCCAGCAGCTTGACTAGCAGTTCCTACGAGCAGTACTTC. This codes for CASSLTSSSYEQYF.

CDR3 sequence: CASRLGQGTFREQYF. CDR3 DNA: TGTGCCAGCAGACTCGGACAGGGGACCTTTCGTGAGCAGTACTTC. V usage is TRBV6-6 and J usage is TRBJ2-7; 9 bases agree with TRBD1. The CDR3 is 15 amino acids. The V and J ends lost 6 bases and 7 bases, in that order; junction bases with no gene match: 13. Germline assignment: CDR1 MNHNY and CDR2 SVGAGI (reference sequence).

V and J are TRBV30 and TRBJ1-1; the D is unclear. This CDR3 is 14 amino acids long. The V gene's germline CDR1 is GTSNPN and CDR2 SVGIG (reference sequence). V lost 0 bases and J lost 5, with 13 bases in between. The CDR3 coding sequence is TGTGCCTGGAGTGTACGTAAGGGATGGACTGAAGCTTTCTTT. Its translation is CAWSVRKGWTEAFF.

This clone has only a few counts. The chain has TRBV29-1 and TRBJ2-1, with 8 bases that match TRBD1. The J segment lost 10 bases and the V segment lost 6 bases, leaving 8 bases of the junction unmatched. CDR1 is SQVTM and CDR2 is ANQGSEA in the germline V gene. This CDR3 comprises 12 residues. This chain's CDR3 is CSVGGTGREQFF. CDR3 sequence (DNA): TGCAGCGTCGGAGGGACAGGCCGGGAGCAGTTCTTC.

The chain has TRBV28 and TRBJ1-2; 9 nucleotides agree with TRBD1. The CDR3 covers 14 residues. V trimming: 4 bases; J trimming: 5 bases; junction bases outside the gene matches: 5. CDR1 is MDHEN, CDR2 SYDVKM, per germline. This chain's CDR3 is CASSSLTGGYGYTF. The CDR3 DNA reads as TGTGCCAGCAGTTCCCTGACAGGGGGTTATGGCTACACCTTC.

This clone was seen just once. The rearrangement links TRBV20-1 to TRBJ2-7; no reliable D call. The CDR3 has 11 residues. Germline V gives CDR1 DFQATT, CDR2 SNEGSKA (reference sequence). Trimming cost V 8 bases and J 1 base, with 9 bases left between them. The CDR3 protein is CSTTDSYEQYF. In nucleotides, the CDR3 is TGCAGTACGACGGATTCCTACGAGCAGTACTTC.

This chain links TRBV11-1 with TRBJ1-2; tentatively, D is TRBD1 (6 bases). Deletions cut 5 bases from V and 4 bases from J, with 20 bases between. This CDR3 has 16 amino acids. CDR1 is SGHAT and CDR2 is FQDESV in the germline V gene (reference sequence). CDR3 sequence: CASSPHKGGGFYGYTF. CDR3 DNA: TGTGCCAGCAGCCCGCACAAGGGGGGGGGCTTCTATGGCTACACCTTC.

This clone came up once. The CDR3 DNA is TGCGCCAGCAGCTTGTTGGCAGGAGCTAACAATGAGCAGTTCTTC. It is translated as CASSLLAGANNEQFF. The rearrangement joins TRBV5-1 to TRBJ2-1, with D unclear. Trimming removed 1 base at V and 5 bases at J, with 13 bases between. This CDR3 spans 15 amino acids. Germline CDR1 and CDR2: SGHRS and YFSETQ.

The V gene is TRBV6-5, the J gene TRBJ2-3; the match to TRBD2 covers 7 bases. The length of the CDR3 is 12 residues. Germline V gene lookup returns CDR1 MNHEY and CDR2 SVGAGI. The V segment lost 8 bases and the J segment 3 bases; nucleotides outside the gene matches: 2. The CDR3, as DNA: TGTGCCAGCGGGGGGGGAACAGATACGCAGTATTTT. Translating it yields CASGGGTDTQYF.

V gene TRBV9 combines with J gene TRBJ1-1; D is perhaps TRBD1 (5 bases). The V end lost 4 bases, the J end lost 12 bases, and 16 bases lay between the germline ends. This CDR3 is built from 12 residues. In germline, CDR1 is SGDLS, CDR2 YYNGEE. In DNA, the CDR3 is TGTGCCAGCAGCCGGGGCCTCACCGAACCTTTCTTT. It specifies CASSRGLTEPFF.

The genes are TRBV27 and TRBJ2-5; D unclear. V lost 3 bases and J 0 bases, leaving 14 bases between the germline ends. This CDR3 has 16 residues. The germline CDR1 and CDR2 sequences are MNHEY and SMNVEV (reference sequence). The DNA of the CDR3 is TGTGCCAGCAGTTTGGGTATTGGACCGTACCAAGAGACCCAGTACTTC. Its protein is CASSLGIGPYQETQYF.

V and J are TRBV7-2 and TRBJ2-7, with 9 bases identical to TRBD1. Germline-derived CDR1 and CDR2 are SGHTA and FQGNSA. J lost 2 bases, V lost 0 bases, and 8 bases had no gene match. The CDR3 loop spans 17 amino acids. Here the CDR3 DNA reads TGTGCCAGCAGCTTAGCCCTTAAGACAGGGGGGGCCTACGAGCAGTACTTC. Translating gives CASSLALKTGGAYEQYF.

The J gene is TRBJ2-7, the V gene TRBV19; D unclear. CDR1 is LNHDA and CDR2 is SQIVND in the germline V gene (reference sequence). The CDR3 has 13 amino acids. V was cut by 10 bases and J by 3 bases, with 16 bases left in between. The chain's CDR3 is CATSQRTVYEQYF. The CDR3 nucleotides are TGTGCCACCTCTCAGAGGACGGTCTACGAGCAGTACTTC.

This clone occurred a few times. V usage is TRBV5-6 and J usage is TRBJ2-1; 11 nucleotides align to TRBD2. The V gene's germline CDR1 is SGHDT and CDR2 YYEEEE. Trimming at V came to 5 bases and at J to 1 base, leaving 8 bases not matched to a gene. The CDR3 loop spans 17 amino acids. The CDR3 nucleotides read TGTGCCAGCAGGAGGGTAGCGGGAGGGTTGTCCTACAATGAGCAGTTCTTC. Amino acid sequence: CASRRVAGGLSYNEQFF.

The J gene is TRBJ1-3, the V gene TRBV28, with no clear D. Trimming cost V 2 bases and J 1 base, with 12 bases left between them. This CDR3 is 16 amino acids long. CDR1 is MDHEN and CDR2 is SYDVKM in the germline V gene. CDR3 in DNA: TGTGCCAGCAGTTTAGACCGGGCACCTTCTGGAAACACCATATATTTT. As protein: CASSLDRAPSGNTIYF.

This sequence joins TRBV27 and TRBJ2-5, with 7 bases identical to TRBD2. This CDR3 is 15 amino acids long. Trimming took 3 bases from V and 4 from J; bases not matched to a gene: 8. Germline-derived CDR1 and CDR2 are MNHEY and SMNVEV (reference sequence). The CDR3 DNA is TGTGCCAGCAGTTTCCGGCCAGGGAGGGCAGAGACCCAGTACTTC. Translating it yields CASSFRPGRAETQYF.

The chain recombines TRBV30 with TRBJ1-5; 7 bases are shared with TRBD1. J gave up 2 bases and V 0 bases, and 4 bases lay outside the gene matches. The CDR3 covers 15 residues. Germline V gene data show CDR1 as GTSNPN and CDR2 as SVGIG (reference sequence). CDR3 residues: CAWSVDGQGNQPQHF. The CDR3 region has the DNA TGTGCCTGGAGTGTAGACGGACAGGGCAATCAGCCCCAGCATTTT.

By its share, this clone is medium-sized. This sequence joins TRBV27 and TRBJ1-5, with D possibly being TRBD1 (5 bases). V shed 3 bases and J shed 3 bases, with 9 bases lying between them. The CDR3 has 14 residues. The germline gives CDR1 MNHEY, CDR2 SMNVEV (reference sequence). This CDR3 reads CASSFRQPNQPQHF. For the CDR3, the DNA is TGTGCCAGCAGTTTCCGACAGCCCAATCAGCCCCAGCATTTT.

This clone was counted only a few times. The chain joins TRBV30 to TRBJ2-7; 8 bases agree with TRBD1. Germline V gene lookup returns CDR1 GTSNPN and CDR2 SVGIG (reference sequence). This CDR3 has 14 residues. V was clipped by 3 bases and J by 7 bases; unmatched bases: 11. Here the CDR3 DNA reads TGTGCCTGGAGAAGGACAGGGACCCGTTCGGAGCAGTACTTC. It specifies CAWRRTGTRSEQYF. The variable domain in full, completed from reference TRBV30 and TRBJ2-7, reads SQTIHQWPATLVQPVGSPLSLECTVEGTSNPNLYWYRQAAGRGLQLLFYSVGIGQISSEVPQNLSASRPQDRQFILSSKKLLLSDSGFYLCAWRRTGTRSEQYFGPGTRLTVT.